This entry lists 9 T cell receptor beta chains sequenced from one sample in a study of breast tumors, draining lymph nodes, adjacent tissues. Axillary draining lymph nodes of breast cancer patients supplied the node samples. Using its own MiXCR run on the multiplex PCR reads, TCRdb lists one record per CDR3 protein. The table records tens of thousands of distinct CDR3 sequences, approximately 19% of them present only once. Material for sequencing was axillary lymph node tissue. Receptors were obtained from a female donor with breast cancer. Some clones in this sample may be carry-over from other donors' samples.

This chain links TRBV12-3 or TRBV12-4 with TRBJ2-2; D uncertain. The V gene lost 5 bases and the J gene lost 0 bases, with 10 bases spanning the gap. CDR3 size: 15 residues. DNA of the CDR3: TGTGCCAGCAGTCCCCGGGCCACGAACACCGGGGAGCTGTTTTTT. It codes for CASSPRATNTGELFF.

This clonotype was detected many times. The chain couples TRBV27 to TRBJ2-5; 9 bases agree with TRBD1. V shed 4 bases and J 5 bases; nucleotides not matched to a gene: 5. Looked up from germline, CDR1 is MNHEY and CDR2 is SMNVEV (reference sequence). This CDR3 has 14 residues. The CDR3 DNA reads TGTGCCAGCAGTTCAACAGGGGGCTGGGAGACCCAGTACTTC. Translated, it gives CASSSTGGWETQYF.

This clonotype was counted a few times. The V and J genes are TRBV27 and TRBJ2-2; tentative D call: TRBD1 (5 bases). In germline, CDR1 is MNHEY, CDR2 SMNVEV (reference sequence). Deletions cut 1 base from V and 8 bases from J, with 17 bases between. CDR3 size: 16 residues. CDR3 DNA sequence: TGTGCCAGCAGTTTATTAAGGGGCGCGTTCCTGGGGGAGCTGTTTTTT. This gives the protein CASSLLRGAFLGELFF.

Worth noting for this clonotype: Just one base apart from a much larger clone, this may be a read error. This sequence joins TRBV20-1 and TRBJ2-5; D is undetermined. The CDR3 is 10 amino acids. V lost 7 bases and J lost 5, with 8 bases in between. The V gene's germline CDR1 is DFQATT and CDR2 SNEGSKA (reference sequence). Here the CDR3 DNA reads TGCAGTGTTAGCCGGGAGACCCAGTACTTC. Translating it yields CSVSRETQYF.

This clonotype occurred many times. The gene calls are TRBV7-2 and TRBJ2-5; 12 nucleotides line up with TRBD2. J lost 9 bases, V lost 3 bases, and 14 bases had no gene match. Germline loops: CDR1 SGHTA, CDR2 FQGNSA. The CDR3 contains 17 residues. The CDR3 sequence: CASSLRTSGEGGVAQYF. DNA of the CDR3: TGTGCCAGCAGCTTGCGGACTAGCGGGGAAGGGGGTGTGGCCCAGTACTTC.

In this sample, this clonotype turned up many times. J is TRBJ2-7 and V is TRBV20-1, with 7 positions matching TRBD1. Germline-derived CDR1 and CDR2 are DFQATT and SNEGSKA (reference sequence). The V segment lost 5 bases and the J segment 5 bases; nucleotides outside the gene matches: 6. This CDR3 spans 12 amino acids. The CDR3 bases are TGCAGTGCTGGTGACAGGGCAGACGAGCAGTACTTC. Translation: CSAGDRADEQYF.

In this sample, this clonotype turned up many times. V and J are TRBV9 and TRBJ2-3, with D possibly matching TRBD2 (6 bases). Germline V gene lookup returns CDR1 SGDLS and CDR2 YYNGEE. The CDR3 consists of 16 residues. Trimming took off 4 bases at V and 3 bases at J, with 18 bases between the two ends. The CDR3 sequence: CASSLEGDGGTDTQYF. CDR3 bases: TGTGCCAGCAGCTTGGAGGGCGATGGAGGGACAGATACGCAGTATTTT.

This clonotype has at least ten counts. The chain combines TRBV20-1 with TRBJ1-6; D is unresolved. Germline V gene sequence: CDR1 DFQATT, CDR2 SNEGSKA (reference sequence). Trimming stripped 0 bases from V and 0 bases from J, with 9 bases between. The CDR3 is made up of 16 amino acids. This CDR3 reads CSARDFSSSYNSPLHF. The DNA for the CDR3 is TGCAGTGCTAGAGATTTTAGCAGCTCCTATAATTCACCCCTCCACTTT.

The rearrangement links TRBV15 to TRBJ1-1; no firm D call. In germline, CDR1 is LNHNV, CDR2 YYDKDF (reference sequence). V dropped 0 bases and J dropped 4 bases, with 18 bases sitting between them. The CDR3 length is 17 residues. The DNA of the CDR3 is TGTGCCACCAGCAGAGATTCCGGGCCGGGAAGGACCACTGAAGCTTTCTTT. This sequence encodes CATSRDSGPGRTTEAFF. Combining the CDR3 with reference TRBV15 and TRBJ1-1 gives the whole variable domain DAMVIQNPRYQVTQFGKPVTLSCSQTLNHNVMYWYQQKSSQAPKLLFHYYDKDFNNEADTPDNFQSRRPNTSFCFLDIRSPGLGDTAMYLCATSRDSGPGRTTEAFFGQGTRLTVV.